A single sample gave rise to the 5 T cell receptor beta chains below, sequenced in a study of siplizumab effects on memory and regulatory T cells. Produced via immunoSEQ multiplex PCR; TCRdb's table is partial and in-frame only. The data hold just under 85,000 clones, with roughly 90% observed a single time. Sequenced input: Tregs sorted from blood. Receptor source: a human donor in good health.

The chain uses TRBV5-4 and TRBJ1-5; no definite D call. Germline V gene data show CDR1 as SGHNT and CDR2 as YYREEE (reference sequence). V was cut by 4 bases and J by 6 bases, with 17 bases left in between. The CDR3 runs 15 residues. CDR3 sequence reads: CASSLDRGASQPQHF. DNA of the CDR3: TGTGCCAGCAGCCTTGACCGCGGTGCCAGTCAGCCCCAGCATTTT.

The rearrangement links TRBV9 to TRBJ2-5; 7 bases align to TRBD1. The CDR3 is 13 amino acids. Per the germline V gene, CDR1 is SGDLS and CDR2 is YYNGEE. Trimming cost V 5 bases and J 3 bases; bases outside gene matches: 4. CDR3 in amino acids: CASSVTGEETQYF. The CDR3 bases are TGTGCCAGCAGTGTTACAGGGGAAGAGACCCAGTACTTC.

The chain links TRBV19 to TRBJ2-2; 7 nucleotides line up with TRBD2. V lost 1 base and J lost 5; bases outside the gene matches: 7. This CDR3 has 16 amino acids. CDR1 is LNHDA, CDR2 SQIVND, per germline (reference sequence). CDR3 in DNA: TGTGCCAGTAGTATAGTGAGCGGGGTAAATACCGGGGAGCTGTTTTTT. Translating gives CASSIVSGVNTGELFF.

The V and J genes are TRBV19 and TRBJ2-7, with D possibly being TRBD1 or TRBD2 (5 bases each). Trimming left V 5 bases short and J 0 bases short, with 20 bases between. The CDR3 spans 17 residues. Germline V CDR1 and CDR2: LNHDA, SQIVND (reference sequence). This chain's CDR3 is CASSPRRGVVGSYEQYF. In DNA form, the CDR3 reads TGTGCCAGTAGTCCCCGGAGAGGGGTCGTCGGCTCCTACGAGCAGTACTTC.

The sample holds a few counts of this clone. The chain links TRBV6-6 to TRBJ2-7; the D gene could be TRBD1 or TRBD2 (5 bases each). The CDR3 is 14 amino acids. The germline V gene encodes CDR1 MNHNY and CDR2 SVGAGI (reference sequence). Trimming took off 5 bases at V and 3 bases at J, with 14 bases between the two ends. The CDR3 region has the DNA TGTGCCAGCAGTCCTAGGGACGGACTCTACGAGCAGTACTTC. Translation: CASSPRDGLYEQYF.